This T cell receptor (beta chain) was identified during a study of T cells in Graves' hyperthyroidism and ophthalmopathy. From germline, CDR1 is ENHRY and CDR2 SYGVKD. This CDR3 is built from 16 residues. V shed 10 bases and J 7 bases; nucleotides not matched to a gene: 21. The TCR beta CDR3 regions underwent amplification using RNA transcripts as the source. HTBI primers were employed in a first-round RT-PCR of the TCR CDR3. TCRdb passed the multiplex PCR reads through MiXCR, listing each CDR3 protein once. The table shows about 680,000 distinct CDR3 sequences, with over 35% occurring only once. The receptor comes from a woman in her thirties or forties with Graves' hyperthyroidism. The sequenced sample consisted of blood. The genes are TRBV10-3 and TRBJ1-2; TRBD1 matches 7 bases. This CDR3 is CASSRSGDSRSGGYTF. The CDR3 nucleotides read TGTGCCAGCAGCCGCTCCGGGGACAGCCGATCGGGTGGCTACACCTTC.